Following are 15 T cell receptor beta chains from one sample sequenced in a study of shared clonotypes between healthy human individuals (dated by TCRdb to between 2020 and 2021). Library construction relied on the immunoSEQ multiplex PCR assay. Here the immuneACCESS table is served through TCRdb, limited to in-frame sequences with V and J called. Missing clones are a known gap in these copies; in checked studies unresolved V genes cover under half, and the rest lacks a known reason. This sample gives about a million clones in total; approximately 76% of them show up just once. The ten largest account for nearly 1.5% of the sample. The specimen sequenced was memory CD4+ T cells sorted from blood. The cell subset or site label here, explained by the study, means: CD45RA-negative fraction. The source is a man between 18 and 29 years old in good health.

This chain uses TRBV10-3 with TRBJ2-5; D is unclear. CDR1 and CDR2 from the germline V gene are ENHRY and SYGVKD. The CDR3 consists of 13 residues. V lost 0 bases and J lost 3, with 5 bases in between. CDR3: CAISESWEETQYF. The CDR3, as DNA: TGTGCCATCAGTGAGTCCTGGGAAGAGACCCAGTACTTC.

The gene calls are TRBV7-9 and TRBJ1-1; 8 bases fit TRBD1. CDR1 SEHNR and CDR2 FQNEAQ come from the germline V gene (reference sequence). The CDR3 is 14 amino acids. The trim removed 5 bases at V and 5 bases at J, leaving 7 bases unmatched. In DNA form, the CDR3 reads TGTGCCAGCAGCGCGGACAGGGCTGTTACTGAAGCTTTCTTT. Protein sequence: CASSADRAVTEAFF.

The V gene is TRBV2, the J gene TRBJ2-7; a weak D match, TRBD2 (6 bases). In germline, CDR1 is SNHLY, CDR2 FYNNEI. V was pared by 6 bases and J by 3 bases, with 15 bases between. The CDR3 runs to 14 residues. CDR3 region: CASRRTGGDYEQYF. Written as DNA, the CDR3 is TGTGCCAGCAGACGTACAGGAGGGGACTACGAGCAGTACTTC.

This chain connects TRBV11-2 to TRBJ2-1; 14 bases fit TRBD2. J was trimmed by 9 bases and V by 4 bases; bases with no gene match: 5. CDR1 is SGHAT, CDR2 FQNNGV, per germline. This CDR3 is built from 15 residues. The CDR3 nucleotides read TGTGCCAGCAGCTCCGGGACTAGCGGGAGAATTGAGCAGTTCTTC. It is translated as CASSSGTSGRIEQFF. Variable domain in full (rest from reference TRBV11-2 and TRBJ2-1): EAGVAQSPRYKIIEKRQSVAFWCNPISGHATLYWYQQILGQGPKLLIQFQNNGVVDDSQLPKDRFSAERLKGVDSTLKIQPAKLEDSAVYLCASSSGTSGRIEQFFGPGTRLTVL.

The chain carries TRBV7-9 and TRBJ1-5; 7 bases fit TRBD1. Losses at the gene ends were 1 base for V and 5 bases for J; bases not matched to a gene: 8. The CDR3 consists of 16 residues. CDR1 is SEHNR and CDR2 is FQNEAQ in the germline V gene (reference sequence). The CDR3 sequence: CASSLGIGTDHQPQHF. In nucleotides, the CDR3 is TGTGCCAGCAGCTTAGGCATCGGGACAGATCATCAGCCCCAGCATTTT.

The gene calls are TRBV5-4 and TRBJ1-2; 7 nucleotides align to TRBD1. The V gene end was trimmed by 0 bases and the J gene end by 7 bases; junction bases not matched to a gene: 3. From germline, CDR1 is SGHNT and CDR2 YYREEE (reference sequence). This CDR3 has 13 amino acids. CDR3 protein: CASSLGDRAGYTF. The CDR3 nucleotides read TGTGCCAGCAGCTTGGGCGACAGGGCTGGCTACACCTTC.

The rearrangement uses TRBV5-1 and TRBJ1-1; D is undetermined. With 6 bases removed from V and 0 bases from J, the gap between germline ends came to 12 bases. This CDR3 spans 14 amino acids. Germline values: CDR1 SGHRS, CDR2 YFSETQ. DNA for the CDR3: TGCGCCAGCACCGCCGGGAGCATGAACACTGAAGCTTTCTTT. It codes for CASTAGSMNTEAFF.

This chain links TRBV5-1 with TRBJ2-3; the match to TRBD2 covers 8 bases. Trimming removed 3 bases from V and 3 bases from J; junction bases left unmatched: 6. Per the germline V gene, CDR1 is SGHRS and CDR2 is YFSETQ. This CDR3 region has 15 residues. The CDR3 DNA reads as TGCGCCAGCAGCTCTTATAGCGGGGTAACAGATACGCAGTATTTT. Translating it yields CASSSYSGVTDTQYF.

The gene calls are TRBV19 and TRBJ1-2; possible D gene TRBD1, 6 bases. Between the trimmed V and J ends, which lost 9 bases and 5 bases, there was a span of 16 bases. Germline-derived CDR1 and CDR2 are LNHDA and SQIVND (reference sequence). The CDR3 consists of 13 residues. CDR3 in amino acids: CASRHSRGYGYTF. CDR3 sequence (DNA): TGTGCCAGCCGGCATTCCAGGGGTTATGGCTACACCTTC.

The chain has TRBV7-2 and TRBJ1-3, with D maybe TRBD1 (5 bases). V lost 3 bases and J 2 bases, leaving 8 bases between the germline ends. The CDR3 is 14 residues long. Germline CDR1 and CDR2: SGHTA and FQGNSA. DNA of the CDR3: TGTGCCAGCAGCTTGGGACCTACTGGAAACACCATATATTTT. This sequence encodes CASSLGPTGNTIYF.

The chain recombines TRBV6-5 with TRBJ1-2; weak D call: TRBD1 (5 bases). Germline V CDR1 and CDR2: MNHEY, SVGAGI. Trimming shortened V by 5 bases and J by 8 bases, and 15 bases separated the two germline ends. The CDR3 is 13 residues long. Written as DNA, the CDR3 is TGTGCCAGCAGTGCCGGGACTGTGAAGGGCTACACCTTC. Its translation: CASSAGTVKGYTF.

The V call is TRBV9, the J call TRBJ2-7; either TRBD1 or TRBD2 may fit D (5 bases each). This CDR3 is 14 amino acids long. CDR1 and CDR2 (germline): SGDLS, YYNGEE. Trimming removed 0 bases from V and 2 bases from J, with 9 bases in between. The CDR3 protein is CASSVEVGAYEQYF. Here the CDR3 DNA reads TGTGCCAGCAGCGTAGAGGTGGGGGCCTACGAGCAGTACTTC.

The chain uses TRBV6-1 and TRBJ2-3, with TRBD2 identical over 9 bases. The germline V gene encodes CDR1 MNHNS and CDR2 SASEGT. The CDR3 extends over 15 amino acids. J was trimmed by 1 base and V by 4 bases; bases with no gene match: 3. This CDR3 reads CASSAIAGGTDTQYF. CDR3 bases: TGTGCCAGCAGTGCTATAGCGGGAGGCACAGATACGCAGTATTTT.

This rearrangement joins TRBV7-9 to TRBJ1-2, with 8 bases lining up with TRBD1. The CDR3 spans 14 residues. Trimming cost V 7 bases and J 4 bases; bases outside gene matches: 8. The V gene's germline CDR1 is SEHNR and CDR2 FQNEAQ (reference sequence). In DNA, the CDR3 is TGTGCCAGCATTAAAGGACAGGGAGGCTATGGCTACACCTTC. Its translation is CASIKGQGGYGYTF. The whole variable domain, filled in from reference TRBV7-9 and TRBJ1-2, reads DTGVSQNPRHKITKRGQNVTFRCDPISEHNRLYWYRQTLGQGPEFLTYFQNEAQLEKSRLLSDRFSAERPKGSFSTLEIQRTEQGDSAMYLCASIKGQGGYGYTFGSGTRLTVV.

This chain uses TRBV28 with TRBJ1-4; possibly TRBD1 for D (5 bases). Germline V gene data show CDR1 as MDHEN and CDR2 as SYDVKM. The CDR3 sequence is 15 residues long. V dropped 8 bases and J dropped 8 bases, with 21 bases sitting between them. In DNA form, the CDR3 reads TGTGCCAGCTTTAGCGGGGGGAGAGTGGAGGAAAAACTGTTTTTT. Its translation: CASFSGGRVEEKLFF.